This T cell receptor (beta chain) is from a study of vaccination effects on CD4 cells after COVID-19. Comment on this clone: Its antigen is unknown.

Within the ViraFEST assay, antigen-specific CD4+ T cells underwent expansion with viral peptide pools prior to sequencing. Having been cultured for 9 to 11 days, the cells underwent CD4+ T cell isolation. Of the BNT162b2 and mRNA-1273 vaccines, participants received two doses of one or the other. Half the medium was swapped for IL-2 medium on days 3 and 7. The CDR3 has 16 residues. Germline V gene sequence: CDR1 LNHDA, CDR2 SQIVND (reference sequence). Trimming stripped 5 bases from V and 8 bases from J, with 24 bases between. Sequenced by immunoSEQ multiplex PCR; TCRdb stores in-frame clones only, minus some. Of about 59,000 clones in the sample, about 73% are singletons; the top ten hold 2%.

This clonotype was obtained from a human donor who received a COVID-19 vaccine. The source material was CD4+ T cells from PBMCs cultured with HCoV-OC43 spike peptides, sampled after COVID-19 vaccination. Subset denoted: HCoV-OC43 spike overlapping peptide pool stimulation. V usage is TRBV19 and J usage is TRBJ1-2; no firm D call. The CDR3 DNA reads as TGTGCCAGTAGTCCAAGGTCACCCAGTGCCCTCTTGGGCTACACCTTC. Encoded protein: CASSPRSPSALLGYTF.